This record concerns one TCR beta chain sequence. The antigen it binds to is not known. No much larger clone exists at a distance of one base, and base qualities are not known. This sample is part of a study of glioma-infiltrating T cells after dendritic cell vaccination (dated by TCRdb to between 2015 and 2016). At the level of the whole study: The cohort included some 15 glioblastoma patients drawn from Phase I and II dendritic cell vaccination trials, of whom 9 were newly diagnosed and 6 had recurrent disease. Between the early 2000s and the early 2010s, patients were given autologous tumor lysate-pulsed dendritic cell vaccination. The vaccine consisted of monocyte-derived dendritic cells cultured less than nine days with IL-4 and GM-CSF, then pulsed overnight with autologous tumor lysate. Three intradermal dendritic cell vaccine injections were administered to patients at biweekly intervals in the arm below the axilla. Deep sequencing of TCR beta CDR3 regions was used to quantify tumor-infiltrating lymphocyte content and compare tumor and blood repertoires in dendritic cell-vaccinated glioblastoma patients. Survival after dendritic cell vaccination was correlated with TCR sequencing metrics, including TIL content and tumor-blood repertoire overlap.

The immunoSEQ assay amplified TCRB CDR3 regions from 1.5 to 2.5 micrograms of genomic DNA, or from all available DNA when less than that amount was available. The multiplex PCR relied on 60 forward primers for TCR V beta segments and 13 reverse primers for J beta segments. Synthetic control templates were spiked into each sample at limiting dilution to estimate reads per starting template. Sequencing produced 87 bp reads on the Illumina HiSeq System. The original methods were these. To remove PCR and sequencing errors, closely related sequences were merged with a nearest neighbor algorithm. TCR overlap was defined as the percentage of unique tumor TCR beta sequences that were also present in the same patient's peripheral blood. In TCRdb, the immuneACCESS table is reduced to in-frame sequences with V and J assigned. These tables do not hold every clone; where another copy was compared, an unresolved V gene accounts for under half, and the others remain unexplained. Clone size and the V and J calls come from that table; the DNA yielded D and trimming. This sample gives roughly 62,000 clones in total; about 80% of them show up just once. The ten top clones hold around 14% of the sample.

The time point label for this specimen denotes: after dendritic cell vaccination, including at tumor progression/relapse. Selection of patients required sufficient residual fresh-frozen tumor tissue and over two years of available survival data. None of the glioblastoma patients carried an isocitrate dehydrogenase mutation, although molecular status otherwise varied. PBMC were collected before vaccination, two weeks after the third vaccination, and at tumor progression if tumor progression occurred. The Qiagen DNeasy Blood extraction Kit was used for extraction of genomic DNA. The CDR1 and CDR2 encoded by the germline V gene are SGHTA and FQGNSA. V and J are truncated by 1 base and 5 bases respectively, leaving an intervening sequence of 26 bases. The CDR3, cysteine through phenylalanine, is 19 amino acids long. This entry keeps only the CDR3 DNA: 57 bases, framed from base 1. What the authors observed across the whole study: After dendritic cell vaccination, a higher estimated pretreatment TIL content predicted longer time to progression and longer overall survival. The cohort was small and heterogeneous, with few patients having full blood and tumor sets and even fewer initial-recurrent tumor pairs. The TCR overlap response model with three groups was called speculative and said to need prospective validation. TCR clonality showed no direct relationship with survival, which suggests that a diverse polyclonal response may matter.

The TCR comes from a human donor with glioblastoma. The specimen was blood, collected after dendritic cell vaccination. The sequence links TRBV7-2 to TRBJ2-5; TRBD2 could be the D gene, as 6 bases match. CDR3 reads: CASSLGPPGSFGGSETQYF. The DNA is as follows: TGTGCCAGCAGCTTAGGCCCCCCGGGGTCCTTTGGAGGGTCGGAGACCCAGTACTTC. Outside the CDR3, residues come from the reference TRBV7-2 and TRBJ2-5 proteins, so the full variable domain is: GAGVSQSPSNKVTEKGKDVELRCDPISGHTALYWYRQSLGQGLEFLIYFQGNSAPDKSGLPSDRFSAERTGGSVSTLTIQRTQQEDSAVYLCASSLGPPGSFGGSETQYFGPGTRLLVL.